Each of the 32 T cell receptor beta chains below was sequenced from the same sample in a study of blood T cell repertoires in COVID-19. The method was immunoSEQ multiplex PCR; TCRdb's version includes in-frame clones alone and lacks a portion of them. This table has 100,000 to 150,000 clones, 83% appearing once. What was sequenced was peripheral blood. These receptors were taken from a man aged 80 or over with active or convalescent COVID-19.

The chain joins TRBV5-1 to TRBJ2-5, with D tentatively TRBD2 (6 bases). CDR3 length: 16 residues. V gave up 4 bases and J gave up 1 base, with 17 bases separating them. Germline V CDR1 and CDR2: SGHRS, YFSETQ. This chain's CDR3 is CASSLGGRGTQETQYF. The CDR3 DNA is TGCGCCAGCAGCCTGGGTGGGCGGGGAACCCAAGAGACCCAGTACTTC.

This rearrangement joins TRBV7-8 to TRBJ2-1; 13 nucleotides agree with TRBD2. CDR3 length: 16 residues. Trimming removed 5 bases from V and 8 bases from J; junction bases left unmatched: 9. Germline lookup yields CDR1 SGHVS and CDR2 FQNEAQ. DNA for the CDR3: TGTGCCAGCAGCGCCGTTAGACTAGCGGGGGGTCATGAGCAGTTCTTC. The encoded protein is CASSAVRLAGGHEQFF.

V is TRBV5-4 and J is TRBJ2-5, with no clear D. Trimming took 1 base from V and 0 from J, leaving 7 bases between them. The CDR3 runs 14 residues. CDR1 and CDR2 from the germline V gene are SGHNT and YYREEE (reference sequence). In nucleotides, the CDR3 is TGTGCCAGCAGCTTGACGAGGAACCAAGAGACCCAGTACTTC. This codes for CASSLTRNQETQYF.

The chain carries TRBV24-1 and TRBJ2-7, with 10 bases fitting TRBD1. The trim removed 7 bases at V and 4 bases at J, leaving 3 bases unmatched. The CDR3 sequence is 13 residues long. Germline CDR1 and CDR2: KGHDR and SFDVKD. Written as DNA, the CDR3 is TGTGCCACCAGGGACAGGGGGTGGTACGAGCAGTACTTC. It translates to CATRDRGWYEQYF.

The chain links TRBV21-1 to TRBJ1-4; the DNA was not compared with TRBD1, the D call given in the table. TRBV21-1 is reported as a pseudogene. The CDR3 runs 12 residues. In DNA, the CDR3 is TGTGCCAGCAAGACAGGTAATGAAAAACTGTTTTTT. This encodes CASKTGNEKLFF.

V usage is TRBV19 and J usage is TRBJ2-2, with TRBD1 matching over 7 bases. This CDR3 contains 14 residues. The ends lost 5 bases at V and 7 bases at J; junction bases unmatched: 7. Germline V gene sequence: CDR1 LNHDA, CDR2 SQIVND (reference sequence). DNA of the CDR3: TGTGCCAGTAGTGCAGGGGGAAATAGCGGGGAGCTGTTTTTT. As protein: CASSAGGNSGELFF.

The chain combines TRBV5-4 with TRBJ1-2, with TRBD1 matching 7 bases. Germline-derived CDR1 and CDR2 are SGHNT and YYREEE (reference sequence). The CDR3 has 16 residues. Unmatched junction bases numbered 10, after V lost 3 bases and J lost 2 bases. CDR3 coding DNA: TGTGCCAGCAGCTCGGGTTTGGGACAGCCAAACTATGGCTACACCTTC. Translated: CASSSGLGQPNYGYTF.

This clone is a singleton in its sample. The chain is built from TRBV6-5 and TRBJ1-1; D perhaps matches TRBD1 (5 bases). Germline V gene sequence: CDR1 MNHEY, CDR2 SVGAGI. CDR3 length equals 14 residues. Trimming stripped 7 bases from V and 6 bases from J, with 18 bases between. The CDR3 sequence: CASTSPRESAEAFF. CDR3 sequence (DNA): TGTGCCAGCACCTCCCCCAGGGAAAGCGCTGAAGCTTTCTTT.

The sample holds a few counts of this clone. The rearrangement links TRBV5-5 to TRBJ1-2; TRBD1 is a possible D gene (5 bases). The length of the CDR3 is 15 residues. Trimming cost V 0 bases and J 1 base, with 10 bases left between them. Per germline, CDR1 SGHKS and CDR2 YYEKEE (reference sequence). CDR3 sequence (DNA): TGTGCCAGCAGCTTGGCCGGCGGGGGTAACTATGGCTACACCTTC. Translated, it gives CASSLAGGGNYGYTF.

The J gene is TRBJ1-4, the V gene TRBV5-6; D remains ambiguous. V gave up 1 base and J gave up 8 bases, with 9 bases separating them. The CDR3 spans 13 residues. Per the germline V gene, CDR1 is SGHDT and CDR2 is YYEEEE. CDR3: CASSLKGGEKLFF. CDR3 DNA: TGTGCCAGCAGCTTGAAAGGCGGGGAAAAACTGTTTTTT.

The chain joins TRBV6-5 to TRBJ2-5, with TRBD1 matching over 11 bases. CDR3 length: 14 residues. Germline CDR1 and CDR2: MNHEY and SVGAGI. V lost 8 bases and J lost 9; bases outside the gene matches: 11. The CDR3 DNA sequence: TGTGCCAGCTGGCTTGGACAGGGGGCCGAATCCCAGTACTTC. Its translation: CASWLGQGAESQYF.

The genes are TRBV9 and TRBJ2-1; 16 bases align to TRBD2. The CDR3 sequence is 17 residues long. V shed 0 bases and J 12 bases; nucleotides not matched to a gene: 9. Germline CDR1 and CDR2: SGDLS and YYNGEE. The CDR3 bases are TGTGCCAGCAGCGTAGGGCCGGGACTAGCGGGGGGGCCGGCGCAGTTCTTC. This codes for CASSVGPGLAGGPAQFF.

The V and J genes are TRBV9 and TRBJ2-1; 8 bases fit TRBD1. Germline CDR1 is SGDLS and CDR2 is YYNGEE. The J segment lost 8 bases and the V segment lost 2 bases, leaving 12 bases of the junction unmatched. CDR3 length equals 16 residues. The CDR3 sequence is CASSVPAQGAGDEQFF. The CDR3 DNA reads TGTGCCAGCAGCGTCCCCGCCCAGGGGGCTGGTGATGAGCAGTTCTTC. Full variable domain (missing parts from reference TRBV9 and TRBJ2-1): DSGVTQTPKHLITATGQRVTLRCSPRSGDLSVYWYQQSLDQGLQFLIQYYNGEERAKGNILERFSAQQFPDLHSELNLSSLELGDSALYFCASSVPAQGAGDEQFFGPGTRLTVL.

This clone was seen many times. The sample holds other DNA sequences that translate to the same CDR3. The chain has TRBV19 and TRBJ1-5; D not certain. Per germline, CDR1 LNHDA and CDR2 SQIVND (reference sequence). The V and J ends lost 1 base and 1 base respectively, with 8 bases between them. There are 15 residues in the CDR3. The CDR3 loop reads CASSIGLASNQPQHF. CDR3 DNA sequence: TGTGCCAGTAGTATAGGGCTAGCCAGCAATCAGCCCCAGCATTTT.

This chain joins TRBV18 and TRBJ1-6; 8 bases match TRBD1. The CDR3 is 16 amino acids. From germline, CDR1 is KGHSH and CDR2 LQKENI. V was pared by 3 bases and J by 7 bases, with 8 bases of the junction left unmatched. In nucleotides, the CDR3 is TGTGCCAGCTCACCGTTTGACAGGGGACTCAATTCACCCCTCCACTTT. This sequence encodes CASSPFDRGLNSPLHF.

The chain is built from TRBV19 and TRBJ1-1; 7 bases are shared with TRBD1. The length of the CDR3 is 14 residues. The germline V gene has CDR1 LNHDA and CDR2 SQIVND (reference sequence). The junction had 8 bases not matched to a gene; V was cut back by 5 bases and J by 5 bases. CDR3 sequence reads: CASSVISTGTEAFF. CDR3 coding DNA: TGTGCCAGTAGTGTAATATCGACAGGGACTGAAGCTTTCTTT.

This clone showed up just a few times. This rearrangement joins TRBV2 to TRBJ2-6, with D perhaps TRBD1 (5 bases). The CDR3 covers 19 residues. Germline V gene sequence: CDR1 SNHLY, CDR2 FYNNEI. Trimming cost V 7 bases and J 0 bases, with 22 bases left between them. CDR3 sequence: CASTTQGWSGISGANVLTF. The CDR3 DNA follows: TGTGCCAGCACCACTCAGGGATGGTCAGGTATCTCTGGGGCCAACGTCCTGACTTTC.

The rearrangement links TRBV19 to TRBJ1-2; TRBD1 matches at 7 bases. V was pared by 3 bases and J by 3 bases, with 7 bases of the junction left unmatched. The CDR3 spans 15 residues. The germline CDR1 and CDR2 sequences are LNHDA and SQIVND (reference sequence). Here the CDR3 reads CASSMGDSRYYGYTF. The CDR3 DNA is TGTGCCAGTAGTATGGGGGACAGCAGGTACTATGGCTACACCTTC.

In this sample, this clone turned up once. This chain joins TRBV9 and TRBJ1-4; D is perhaps TRBD1 (5 bases). The CDR3 is 14 amino acids. The germline CDR1 and CDR2 sequences are SGDLS and YYNGEE. V gave up 0 bases and J gave up 4 bases, with 7 bases separating them. The CDR3: CASSVAGVNEKLFF. The CDR3 DNA reads TGTGCCAGCAGCGTAGCGGGGGTTAATGAAAAACTGTTTTTT.

This clone occurred a few times. The rearrangement links TRBV27 to TRBJ1-2, with unresolved D. This CDR3 is built from 12 residues. CDR1 and CDR2 (germline): MNHEY, SMNVEV (reference sequence). Between the trimmed V and J ends, which lost 4 bases and 7 bases, there was a span of 10 bases. CDR3 nucleotide sequence: TGTGCCAGCAGTTATCCCGGTGGTGGCTACACCTTC. Residues: CASSYPGGGYTF.

The chain couples TRBV25-1 to TRBJ1-4, with D perhaps matching TRBD1 (6 bases). V was cut by 0 bases and J by 8 bases, with 13 bases left in between. The CDR3 contains 15 residues. Germline values: CDR1 MGHDK, CDR2 SYGVNS. The CDR3 sequence: CASSEYGRGEEKLFF. In DNA form, the CDR3 reads TGTGCCAGCAGTGAATACGGCAGGGGAGAGGAAAAACTGTTTTTT.

The chain couples TRBV30 to TRBJ1-4, with TRBD1 as a possible D gene (6 bases). Per germline, CDR1 GTSNPN and CDR2 SVGIG (reference sequence). CDR3 length: 13 residues. Trimming left V 0 bases short and J 8 bases short, with 10 bases between. This CDR3 reads CAWSVQGGEKLFF. DNA of the CDR3: TGTGCCTGGAGTGTACAGGGCGGGGAAAAACTGTTTTTT.

The chain couples TRBV12-5 to TRBJ2-5, with 7 bases aligning to TRBD2. Trimming at V came to 4 bases and at J to 4 bases, leaving 0 bases not matched to a gene. The CDR3 spans 12 residues. The germline CDR1 and CDR2 sequences are LGHNT and FRNRAP. The CDR3 sequence is CASGSGGETQYF. The CDR3 DNA reads as TGTGCTAGTGGTTCGGGGGGAGAGACCCAGTACTTC.

V gene TRBV7-9 combines with J gene TRBJ1-2; 12 bases map to TRBD1. The CDR3 contains 15 residues. After removal of 6 bases from V and 3 bases from J, the junction contained 5 bases not matched to a gene. The germline gives CDR1 SEHNR, CDR2 FQNEAQ (reference sequence). The CDR3 reads CASSFGTGGYYGYTF. CDR3 coding DNA: TGTGCCAGCAGTTTCGGGACAGGGGGCTACTATGGCTACACCTTC. The variable domain in full, with the rest retrieved from reference TRBV7-9 and TRBJ1-2, is DTGVSQNPRHKITKRGQNVTFRCDPISEHNRLYWYRQTLGQGPEFLTYFQNEAQLEKSRLLSDRFSAERPKGSFSTLEIQRTEQGDSAMYLCASSFGTGGYYGYTFGSGTRLTVV.

This sequence joins TRBV13 and TRBJ2-2; 7 positions match TRBD1. The ends lost 6 bases at V and 4 bases at J; junction bases unmatched: 11. CDR1 is PRHDT and CDR2 is FYEKMQ in the germline V gene (reference sequence). CDR3 length equals 16 residues. CDR3 DNA sequence: TGTGCCAGCAGTCGCCCCGGGACAGCTACCACCGGGGAGCTGTTTTTT. It is translated as CASSRPGTATTGELFF.

The CDR3 loop reads CASPTPQGSTDTQYF. CDR3 nucleotide sequence: TGTGCCAGCCCCACCCCACAGGGAAGCACAGATACGCAGTATTTT. The chain couples TRBV5-8 to TRBJ2-3, with D possibly being TRBD1 (6 bases). Germline CDR1 and CDR2: SGHTS and YDEGEE. The CDR3 length is 15 residues. V was trimmed by 7 bases and J by 0 bases, leaving 15 bases between them.

The genes are TRBV11-2 and TRBJ1-4; D unresolved. This CDR3 has 14 amino acids. Germline assignment: CDR1 SGHAT and CDR2 FQNNGV. V dropped 2 bases and J dropped 0 bases, with 4 bases sitting between them. Here the CDR3 DNA reads TGTGCCAGCAGCTTATTCGCAACTAATGAAAAACTGTTTTTT. Protein product: CASSLFATNEKLFF.

This chain joins TRBV5-1 and TRBJ1-4; a weak D match, TRBD1 (5 bases). V was shortened by 3 bases and J by 3 bases, with 9 bases between the two germline ends. The V gene's germline CDR1 is SGHRS and CDR2 YFSETQ. This CDR3 is built from 14 residues. The CDR3 reads CASSSGLSNEKLFF. The CDR3 DNA follows: TGCGCCAGCAGCTCGGGACTCTCTAATGAAAAACTGTTTTTT.

V is TRBV4-1 and J is TRBJ2-4; 7 bases fit TRBD1. Germline CDR1 is MGHRA and CDR2 is YSYEKL. Germline trimming cut 4 bases from V and 0 bases from J; bases unmatched to any gene: 9. CDR3 length: 17 amino acids. The CDR3 is CASSPRDSLIAKNIQYF. CDR3 bases: TGCGCCAGCAGCCCTCGGGACAGCCTAATAGCCAAAAACATTCAGTACTTC.

As DNA, the CDR3 is TGTGCCAGCACCCTGGACACTACCAGCGGCTACACCTTC. Protein sequence: CASTLDTTSGYTF. The J gene is TRBJ1-2, the V gene TRBV6-6; D may be TRBD1 (5 bases). The CDR3 covers 13 residues. Trimming took off 7 bases at V and 8 bases at J, with 17 bases between the two ends. CDR1 is MNHNY and CDR2 is SVGAGI in the germline V gene (reference sequence).

With regard to this clone: Other DNA sequences in the same sample also yield this CDR3. The J gene is TRBJ1-2, the V gene TRBV5-1, with TRBD1 matching 9 bases. This CDR3 contains 14 residues. The V and J ends lost 4 bases and 5 bases, in that order; junction bases with no gene match: 6. Per germline, CDR1 SGHRS and CDR2 YFSETQ. In DNA form, the CDR3 reads TGCGCCAGCAGCCTAGGGACAGGGATTTATGGCTACACCTTC. As protein: CASSLGTGIYGYTF.

The rearrangement joins TRBV19 to TRBJ1-2; D ambiguous. The V gene lost 5 bases and the J gene lost 2 bases, with 6 bases spanning the gap. The V gene's germline CDR1 is LNHDA and CDR2 SQIVND (reference sequence). The CDR3 is 12 residues long. The CDR3 nucleotides read TGTGCCAGTAGTTTACGGAACTATGGCTACACCTTC. It encodes CASSLRNYGYTF.